These T cell receptor beta chains were read from a single sample in a study of blood T cell repertoires in COVID-19. Profiled with immunoSEQ multiplex PCR; TCRdb holds only in-frame clones, not every one. The sample shows about 190,000 clones, roughly 81% of them seen only once. Material: peripheral blood. These receptors originate from a woman between 70 and 85 years old with active or convalescent COVID-19. CDR3s include the opening cysteine and the closing phenylalanine or tryptophan. D genes are given only for firm matches. The listing skips clone size in some rows; elsewhere it reads once, few, many or a size class.

J gene: TRBJ1-3; clone size: -; D gene: -; V gene: TRBV27; CDR3 protein: CASSRSGPSGNTIYF; CDR3 DNA: TGTGCCAGCAGTCGCTCGGGTCCCTCTGGAAACACCATATATTTT
J gene: TRBJ1-2; clone size: -; D gene: TRBD1; V gene: TRBV27; CDR3 protein: CASSSQGAIPYGYTF; CDR3 DNA: TGTGCCAGCAGTTCGCAGGGGGCAATTCCCTATGGCTACACCTTC
J gene: TRBJ1-1; clone size: few; D gene: TRBD1; V gene: TRBV14; CDR3 protein: CASSPRTGLSSTEAFF; CDR3 DNA: TGTGCCAGCAGCCCACGGACAGGGCTTAGTAGCACTGAAGCTTTCTTT
J gene: TRBJ2-3; clone size: -; D gene: TRBD1; V gene: TRBV5-1; CDR3 protein: CASGGQVTDTQYF; CDR3 DNA: TGCGCCAGCGGCGGACAGGTTACAGATACGCAGTATTTT
J gene: TRBJ2-1; clone size: -; D gene: TRBD2; V gene: TRBV7-9; CDR3 protein: CASSRSGGGYNEQFF; CDR3 DNA: TGTGCCAGCAGCCGCAGCGGGGGGGGCTACAATGAGCAGTTCTTC
J gene: TRBJ2-7; clone size: -; D gene: -; V gene: TRBV19; CDR3 protein: CASSIKGEYEQYF; CDR3 DNA: TGTGCCAGTAGTATAAAGGGGGAGTACGAGCAGTACTTC
J gene: TRBJ2-3; clone size: -; D gene: -; V gene: TRBV19; CDR3 protein: CASSMGGGSDTQYF; CDR3 DNA: TGTGCCAGTAGTATGGGCGGAGGCTCGGATACGCAGTATTTT
J gene: TRBJ2-1; clone size: -; D gene: TRBD2; V gene: TRBV4-2; CDR3 protein: CASSTDRGGGLAGGNEQFF; CDR3 DNA: TGTGCCAGCAGCACGGACCGCGGGGGGGGACTAGCGGGAGGGAATGAGCAGTTCTTC
J gene: TRBJ2-3; clone size: -; D gene: TRBD2; V gene: TRBV2; CDR3 protein: CASSHRLAGSDTQYF; CDR3 DNA: TGTGCCAGCAGCCACCGACTAGCGGGATCAGATACGCAGTATTTT
J gene: TRBJ2-7; clone size: -; D gene: -; V gene: TRBV19; CDR3 protein: CASSISTGTYEQYF; CDR3 DNA: TGTGCCAGTAGTATTTCAACAGGGACCTACGAGCAGTACTTC
J gene: TRBJ1-1; clone size: -; D gene: -; V gene: TRBV12-3/TRBV12-4; CDR3 protein: CASSFRGTTEAFF; CDR3 DNA: TGTGCCAGCAGTTTTCGGGGAACAACTGAAGCTTTCTTT
J gene: TRBJ2-3; clone size: few; D gene: -; V gene: TRBV28; CDR3 protein: CASSLQGGTNTQYF; CDR3 DNA: TGTGCCAGCAGTCTCCAAGGAGGAACAAATACGCAGTATTTT
J gene: TRBJ2-7; clone size: -; D gene: TRBD2; V gene: TRBV3-1/TRBV3-2; CDR3 protein: CASSQGGERSYEQYF; CDR3 DNA: TGTGCCAGCAGCCAGGGGGGGGAGCGCTCCTACGAGCAGTACTTC
J gene: TRBJ2-3; clone size: -; D gene: TRBD2; V gene: TRBV5-1; CDR3 protein: CASSDALAGGTDTQYF; CDR3 DNA: TGCGCCAGCAGCGACGCCTTAGCGGGAGGCACAGATACGCAGTATTTT
J gene: TRBJ2-7; clone size: -; D gene: TRBD1; V gene: TRBV11-2; CDR3 protein: CASSLVARTGVPLYEQYF; CDR3 DNA: TGTGCCAGCAGCTTAGTCGCGAGGACAGGGGTCCCCCTCTACGAGCAGTACTTC
J gene: TRBJ1-1; clone size: few; D gene: -; V gene: TRBV4-1; CDR3 protein: CASSQVRDTQAFF; CDR3 DNA: TGCGCCAGCAGCCAGGTCAGGGACACCCAAGCTTTCTTT
J gene: TRBJ2-2; clone size: -; D gene: -; V gene: TRBV7-2; CDR3 protein: CASSPIALGPGTGELFF; CDR3 DNA: TGTGCCAGCAGCCCAATAGCTCTGGGGCCAGGCACCGGGGAGCTGTTTTTT
J gene: TRBJ2-3; clone size: -; D gene: -; V gene: TRBV12-3/TRBV12-4; CDR3 protein: CASSLPTDTQYF; CDR3 DNA: TGTGCCAGCAGTTTACCAACAGATACGCAGTATTTT
J gene: TRBJ1-2; clone size: -; D gene: -; V gene: TRBV27; CDR3 protein: CASSSGESGLYGYTF; CDR3 DNA: TGTGCCAGCAGTTCGGGAGAAAGTGGACTCTATGGCTACACCTTC
J gene: TRBJ1-2; clone size: -; D gene: -; V gene: TRBV6-6; CDR3 protein: CASSYVLVQGNYGYTF; CDR3 DNA: TGTGCCAGCAGTTATGTCCTTGTCCAGGGGAACTATGGCTACACCTTC
J gene: TRBJ2-7; clone size: -; D gene: -; V gene: TRBV18; CDR3 protein: CASSPIGDEQYF; CDR3 DNA: TGTGCCAGCTCACCAATCGGGGACGAGCAGTACTTC
J gene: TRBJ1-5; clone size: -; D gene: -; V gene: TRBV6-6; CDR3 protein: CASSAYSNQPQHF; CDR3 DNA: TGTGCCAGCTCAGCGTATAGCAATCAGCCCCAGCATTTT
J gene: TRBJ2-1; clone size: -; D gene: TRBD1; V gene: TRBV6-1; CDR3 protein: CASSEQGTGNEQFF; CDR3 DNA: TGTGCCAGCAGTGAACAAGGGACAGGGAATGAGCAGTTCTTC
J gene: TRBJ1-1; clone size: -; D gene: -; V gene: TRBV15; CDR3 protein: CATSRDRAGKMNTEAFF; CDR3 DNA: TGTGCCACCAGCAGAGATCGGGCAGGGAAGATGAACACTGAAGCTTTCTTT
J gene: TRBJ2-3; clone size: -; D gene: TRBD2; V gene: TRBV28; CDR3 protein: CASSLPSGLAGGPRDTQYF; CDR3 DNA: TGTGCCAGCAGTTTACCCTCCGGACTAGCGGGAGGGCCGAGAGATACGCAGTATTTT
J gene: TRBJ1-4; clone size: -; D gene: TRBD1; V gene: TRBV10-1; CDR3 protein: CASSLQGADEKLFF; CDR3 DNA: TGCGCCAGCAGTTTACAGGGGGCTGATGAAAAACTGTTTTTT
J gene: TRBJ2-7; clone size: few; D gene: -; V gene: TRBV29-1; CDR3 protein: CSAGADSYEQYF; CDR3 DNA: TGCAGCGCTGGGGCCGACAGCTACGAGCAGTACTTC
J gene: TRBJ2-1; clone size: -; D gene: TRBD1; V gene: TRBV11-2; CDR3 protein: CASKKRGTGSYNEQFF; CDR3 DNA: TGTGCCAGCAAGAAGCGCGGGACAGGGTCGTACAATGAGCAGTTCTTC
J gene: TRBJ1-1; clone size: -; D gene: -; V gene: TRBV6-5; CDR3 protein: CASSYSAGANTEAFF; CDR3 DNA: TGTGCCAGCAGTTACTCGGCAGGGGCTAACACTGAAGCTTTCTTT
J gene: TRBJ2-2; clone size: many; D gene: -; V gene: TRBV11-2; CDR3 protein: CASIEYFGTTNTGELFF; CDR3 DNA: TGTGCCAGCATCGAGTACTTTGGGACAACGAACACCGGGGAGCTGTTTTTT
J gene: TRBJ1-5; clone size: -; D gene: -; V gene: TRBV7-8; CDR3 protein: CASSLILGPRGQPQHF; CDR3 DNA: TGTGCCAGCAGCTTAATTCTAGGCCCACGGGGTCAGCCCCAGCATTTT
J gene: TRBJ2-6; clone size: -; D gene: TRBD1; V gene: TRBV6-1; CDR3 protein: CASSGAQGAGANVLTF; CDR3 DNA: TGTGCCAGCAGTGGGGCGCAGGGGGCCGGGGCCAACGTCCTGACTTTC
J gene: TRBJ1-1; clone size: -; D gene: -; V gene: TRBV29-1; CDR3 protein: CSVTGGSITEAFF; CDR3 DNA: TGCAGCGTTACGGGGGGCAGTATCACTGAAGCTTTCTTT
J gene: TRBJ1-2; clone size: -; D gene: -; V gene: TRBV2; CDR3 protein: CASSQGLTGNYGYTF; CDR3 DNA: TGTGCCAGCAGCCAGGGACTGACTGGAAACTATGGCTACACCTTC
J gene: TRBJ2-5; clone size: -; D gene: -; V gene: TRBV7-9; CDR3 protein: CASSLRGRGETQYF; CDR3 DNA: TGTGCCAGCAGCTTAAGAGGCAGGGGAGAGACCCAGTACTTC
J gene: TRBJ1-1; clone size: -; D gene: -; V gene: TRBV18; CDR3 protein: CASSQRQTEAFF; CDR3 DNA: TGTGCCAGCTCACAAAGACAGACTGAAGCTTTCTTT
J gene: TRBJ2-1; clone size: -; D gene: TRBD1; V gene: TRBV18; CDR3 protein: CASSLLGQVSGEQFF; CDR3 DNA: TGTGCCAGCTCTCTACTCGGACAGGTCTCAGGGGAGCAGTTCTTC
J gene: TRBJ2-7; clone size: -; D gene: -; V gene: TRBV9; CDR3 protein: CASSATGAYEQYF; CDR3 DNA: TGTGCCAGCAGCGCGACAGGTGCCTACGAGCAGTACTTC
J gene: TRBJ2-3; clone size: -; D gene: TRBD2; V gene: TRBV7-9; CDR3 protein: CASSLLAGKGTDTQYF; CDR3 DNA: TGTGCCAGCAGCTTGCTAGCGGGGAAGGGCACAGATACGCAGTATTTT
J gene: TRBJ1-4; clone size: once; D gene: -; V gene: TRBV5-5; CDR3 protein: CASILGPRAGEKLFF; CDR3 DNA: TGTGCCAGCATTCTAGGGCCAAGGGCGGGTGAAAAACTGTTTTTT
J gene: TRBJ2-1; clone size: -; D gene: -; V gene: TRBV28; CDR3 protein: CASSLSSGTFGEQFF; CDR3 DNA: TGTGCCAGCAGTTTATCCAGCGGTACGTTCGGGGAGCAGTTCTTC
J gene: TRBJ2-7; clone size: -; D gene: -; V gene: TRBV18; CDR3 protein: CASRQRYEQYF; CDR3 DNA: TGTGCCAGCCGGCAGCGTTACGAGCAGTACTTC
J gene: TRBJ2-7; clone size: -; D gene: -; V gene: TRBV29-1; CDR3 protein: CSVSRGNYEQYF; CDR3 DNA: TGCAGCGTTTCTCGCGGGAACTACGAGCAGTACTTC
J gene: TRBJ2-1; clone size: -; D gene: TRBD1; V gene: TRBV6-5; CDR3 protein: CASSYMTGNEQFF; CDR3 DNA: TGTGCCAGCAGTTACATGACAGGGAATGAGCAGTTCTTC
J gene: TRBJ2-1; clone size: -; D gene: TRBD2; V gene: TRBV7-9; CDR3 protein: CASSVKGLESSYNEQFF; CDR3 DNA: TGTGCCAGCAGCGTAAAGGGACTAGAAAGCTCCTACAATGAGCAGTTCTTC
J gene: TRBJ2-3; clone size: once; D gene: TRBD2; V gene: TRBV5-4; CDR3 protein: CASSRAGLAENTQYF; CDR3 DNA: TGTGCCAGCAGCCGCGCGGGACTAGCTGAAAATACGCAGTATTTT
J gene: TRBJ2-5; clone size: -; D gene: TRBD2; V gene: TRBV28; CDR3 protein: CASEGLAGGRGETQYF; CDR3 DNA: TGTGCCAGCGAGGGACTAGCGGGAGGGCGAGGGGAGACCCAGTACTTC
J gene: TRBJ2-2; clone size: -; D gene: TRBD2; V gene: TRBV27; CDR3 protein: CASSLWGLANTGELFF; CDR3 DNA: TGTGCCAGCAGTTTATGGGGACTAGCGAACACCGGGGAGCTGTTTTTT
J gene: TRBJ2-6; clone size: -; D gene: -; V gene: TRBV6-5; CDR3 protein: CASSYYSPRGANVLTF; CDR3 DNA: TGTGCCAGCAGTTACTATTCCCCCAGGGGGGCCAACGTCCTGACTTTC
J gene: TRBJ1-1; clone size: -; D gene: TRBD1; V gene: TRBV28; CDR3 protein: CASKDRGRSLRYTEAFF; CDR3 DNA: TGTGCCAGCAAGGACAGGGGGCGATCCCTCAGGTACACTGAAGCTTTCTTT
J gene: TRBJ1-5; clone size: -; D gene: -; V gene: TRBV12-2; CDR3 protein: CASRLGGQTRFDSQPQHF; CDR3 DNA: TGTGCAAGTCGCTTAGGGGGACAGACAAGGTTCGACAGTCAGCCCCAGCATTTT